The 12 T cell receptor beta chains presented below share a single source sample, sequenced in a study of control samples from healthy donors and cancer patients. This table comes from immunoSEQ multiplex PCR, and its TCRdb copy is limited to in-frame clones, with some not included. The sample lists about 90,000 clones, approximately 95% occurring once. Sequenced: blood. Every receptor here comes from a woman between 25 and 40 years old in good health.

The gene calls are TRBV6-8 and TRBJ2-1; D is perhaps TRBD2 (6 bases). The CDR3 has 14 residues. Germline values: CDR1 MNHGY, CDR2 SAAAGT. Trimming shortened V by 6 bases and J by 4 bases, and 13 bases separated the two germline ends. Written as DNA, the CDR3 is TGTGCCAGCAGAAGGGACTTAAAATACAATGAGCAGTTCTTC. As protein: CASRRDLKYNEQFF.

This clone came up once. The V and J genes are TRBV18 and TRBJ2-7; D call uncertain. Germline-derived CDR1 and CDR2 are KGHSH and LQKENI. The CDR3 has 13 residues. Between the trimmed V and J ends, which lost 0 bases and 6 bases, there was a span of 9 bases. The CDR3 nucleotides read TGTGCCAGCTCACCACCGACGCTTCTCGAGCAGTACTTC. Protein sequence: CASSPPTLLEQYF. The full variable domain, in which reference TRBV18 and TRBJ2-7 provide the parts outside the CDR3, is NAGVMQNPRHLVRRRGQEARLRCSPMKGHSHVYWYRQLPEEGLKFMVYLQKENIIDESGMPKERFSAEFPKEGPSILRIQQVVRGDSAAYFCASSPPTLLEQYFGPGTRLTVT.

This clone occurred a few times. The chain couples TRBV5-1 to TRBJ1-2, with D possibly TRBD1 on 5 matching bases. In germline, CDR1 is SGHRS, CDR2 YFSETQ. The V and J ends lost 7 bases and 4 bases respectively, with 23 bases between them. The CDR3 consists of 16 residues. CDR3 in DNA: TGCGCCAGCCGCAAGGACGTGAGGGACTTCGGCTATGGCTACACCTTC. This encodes CASRKDVRDFGYGYTF.

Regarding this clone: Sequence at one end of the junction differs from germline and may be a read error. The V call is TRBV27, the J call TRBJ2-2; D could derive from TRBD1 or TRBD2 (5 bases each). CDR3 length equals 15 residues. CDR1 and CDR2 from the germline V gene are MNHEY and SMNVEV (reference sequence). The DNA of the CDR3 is TGTGCCGGCAGTCCGGGACGGCGGAACACCGGGGAGCTGTTTTTT. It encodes CAGSPGRRNTGELFF.

DNA of the CDR3: TGTGCCAGCAGCGGACGGGACTACTTAAACATTCAGTACTTC. It translates to CASSGRDYLNIQYF. The V and J genes are TRBV9 and TRBJ2-4; TRBD2 matches at 7 bases. The trim removed 3 bases at V and 6 bases at J, leaving 6 bases unmatched. The CDR3 runs to 14 residues. Per germline, CDR1 SGDLS and CDR2 YYNGEE.

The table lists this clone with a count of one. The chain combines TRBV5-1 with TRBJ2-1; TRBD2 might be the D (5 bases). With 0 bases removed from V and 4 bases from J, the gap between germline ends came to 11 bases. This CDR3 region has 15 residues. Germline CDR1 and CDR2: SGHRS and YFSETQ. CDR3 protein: CASSLEPGSYNEQFF. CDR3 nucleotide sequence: TGCGCCAGCAGCTTGGAGCCGGGATCTTACAATGAGCAGTTCTTC.

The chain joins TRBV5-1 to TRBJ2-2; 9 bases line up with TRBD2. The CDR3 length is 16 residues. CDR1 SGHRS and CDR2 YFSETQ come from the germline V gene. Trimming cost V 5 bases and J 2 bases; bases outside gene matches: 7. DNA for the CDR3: TGCGCCAGCAGTCTGACTAGCGGAACTAACACCGGGGAGCTGTTTTTT. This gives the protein CASSLTSGTNTGELFF.

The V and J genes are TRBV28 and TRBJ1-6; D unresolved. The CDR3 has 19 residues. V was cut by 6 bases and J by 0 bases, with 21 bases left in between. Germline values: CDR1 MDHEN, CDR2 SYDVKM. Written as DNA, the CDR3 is TGTGCCAGCAGACACACAATCCCTCGGTTGAGCTCCTATAATTCACCCCTCCACTTT. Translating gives CASRHTIPRLSSYNSPLHF.

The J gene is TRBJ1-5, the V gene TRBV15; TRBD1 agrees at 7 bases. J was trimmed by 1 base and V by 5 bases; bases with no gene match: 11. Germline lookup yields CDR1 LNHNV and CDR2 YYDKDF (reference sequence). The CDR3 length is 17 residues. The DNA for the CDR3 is TGTGCCACCAGCGCCCGGAGAGGGGGCGCGAGCAATCAGCCCCAGCATTTT. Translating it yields CATSARRGGASNQPQHF.

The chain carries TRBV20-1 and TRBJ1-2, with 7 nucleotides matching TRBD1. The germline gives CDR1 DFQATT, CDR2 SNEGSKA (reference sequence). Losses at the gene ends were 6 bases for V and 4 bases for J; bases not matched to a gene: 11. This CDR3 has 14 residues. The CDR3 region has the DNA TGCAGTGCCAGTACAGGGGTGGCGGGCTATGGCTACACCTTC. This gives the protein CSASTGVAGYGYTF.

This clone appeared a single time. The chain's CDR3 is CASRLQGELGYTF. Here the CDR3 DNA reads TGTGCCAGCAGATTACAGGGGGAGCTTGGCTACACCTTC. The V and J genes are TRBV27 and TRBJ1-2, with 8 nucleotides matching TRBD1. In germline, CDR1 is MNHEY, CDR2 SMNVEV (reference sequence). The ends lost 6 bases at V and 7 bases at J; junction bases unmatched: 7. The CDR3 consists of 13 residues.

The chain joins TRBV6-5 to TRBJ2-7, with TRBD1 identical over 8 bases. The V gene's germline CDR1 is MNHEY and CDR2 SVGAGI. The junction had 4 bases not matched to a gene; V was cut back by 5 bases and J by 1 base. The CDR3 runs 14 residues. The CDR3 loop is CASSNWDRSYEQYF. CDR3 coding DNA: TGTGCCAGCAGTAATTGGGACAGGTCCTACGAGCAGTACTTC.